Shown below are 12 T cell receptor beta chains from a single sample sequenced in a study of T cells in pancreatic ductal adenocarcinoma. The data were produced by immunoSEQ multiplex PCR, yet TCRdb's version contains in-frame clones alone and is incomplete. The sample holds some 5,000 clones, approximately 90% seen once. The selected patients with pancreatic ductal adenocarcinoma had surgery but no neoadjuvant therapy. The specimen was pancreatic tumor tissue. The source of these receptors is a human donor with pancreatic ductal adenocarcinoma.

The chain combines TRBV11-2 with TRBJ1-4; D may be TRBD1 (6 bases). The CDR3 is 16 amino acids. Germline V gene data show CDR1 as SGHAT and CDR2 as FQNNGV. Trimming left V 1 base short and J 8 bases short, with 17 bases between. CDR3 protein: CASSLGSGGRGEKLFF. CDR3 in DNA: TGTGCCAGCAGCTTAGGGAGCGGGGGGCGAGGAGAAAAACTGTTTTTT.

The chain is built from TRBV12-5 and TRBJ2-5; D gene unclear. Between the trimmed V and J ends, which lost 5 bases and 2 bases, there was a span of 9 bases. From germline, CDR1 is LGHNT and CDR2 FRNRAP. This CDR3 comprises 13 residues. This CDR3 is CASGRQTQETQYF. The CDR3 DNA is TGTGCTAGTGGTCGGCAGACACAAGAGACCCAGTACTTC.

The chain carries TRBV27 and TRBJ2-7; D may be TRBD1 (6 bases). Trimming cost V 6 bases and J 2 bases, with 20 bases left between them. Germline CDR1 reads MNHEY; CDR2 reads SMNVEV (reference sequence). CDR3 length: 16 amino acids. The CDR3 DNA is TGTGCCAGCAGCCTCACAGGGACACTCCGAACCTACGAGCAGTACTTC. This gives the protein CASSLTGTLRTYEQYF.

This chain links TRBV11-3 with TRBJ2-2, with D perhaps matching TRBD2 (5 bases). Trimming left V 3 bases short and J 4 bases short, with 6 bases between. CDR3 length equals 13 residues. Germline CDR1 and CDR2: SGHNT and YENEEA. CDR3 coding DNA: TGTGCCAGCAGCTTGGAGGTCACCGGGGAGCTGTTTTTT. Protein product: CASSLEVTGELFF.

The CDR3 loop is CSSRRGGTDTQYF. The CDR3 DNA is TGCAGCAGCCGGAGGGGCGGCACAGATACGCAGTATTTT. The rearrangement links TRBV29-1 to TRBJ2-3; D perhaps matches TRBD2 (6 bases). Germline V gene data show CDR1 as SQVTM and CDR2 as ANQGSEA. Trimming removed 8 bases from V and 1 base from J, with 13 bases in between. This CDR3 region has 13 residues.

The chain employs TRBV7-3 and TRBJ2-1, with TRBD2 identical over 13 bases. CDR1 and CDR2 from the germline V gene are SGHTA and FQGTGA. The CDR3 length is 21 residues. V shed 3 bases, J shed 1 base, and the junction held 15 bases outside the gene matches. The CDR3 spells CASSFSRTSGSGIGSYNEQFF. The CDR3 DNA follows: TGTGCCAGCAGCTTTAGCCGGACTAGCGGGAGTGGCATTGGGTCCTACAATGAGCAGTTCTTC.

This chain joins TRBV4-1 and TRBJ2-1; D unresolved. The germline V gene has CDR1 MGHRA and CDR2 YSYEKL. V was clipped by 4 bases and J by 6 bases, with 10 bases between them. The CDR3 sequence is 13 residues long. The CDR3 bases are TGCGCCAGCAGCCCGCGCGGCCCCAATGAGCAGTTCTTC. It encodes CASSPRGPNEQFF.

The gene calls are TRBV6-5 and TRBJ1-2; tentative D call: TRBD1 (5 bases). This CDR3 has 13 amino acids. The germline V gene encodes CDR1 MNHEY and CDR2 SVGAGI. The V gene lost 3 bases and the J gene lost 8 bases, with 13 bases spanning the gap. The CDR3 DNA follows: TGTGCCAGCAGTTATTTCGGGAGGGGAGGCTACACCTTC. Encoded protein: CASSYFGRGGYTF.

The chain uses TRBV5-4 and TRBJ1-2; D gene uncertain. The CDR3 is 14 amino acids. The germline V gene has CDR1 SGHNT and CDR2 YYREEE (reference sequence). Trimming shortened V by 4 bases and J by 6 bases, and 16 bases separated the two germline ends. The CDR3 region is CASSPALSRDGYTF. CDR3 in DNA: TGTGCCAGCAGCCCCGCTCTGAGTAGGGATGGCTACACCTTC. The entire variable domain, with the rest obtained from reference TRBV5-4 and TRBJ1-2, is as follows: ETGVTQSPTHLIKTRGQQVTLRCSSQSGHNTVSWYQQALGQGPQFIFQYYREEENGRGNFPPRFSGLQFPNYSSELNVNALELDDSALYLCASSPALSRDGYTFGSGTRLTVV.

CDR3 bases: TGTGCCATCAGTCCTGGACAGGGGAATGGCTACACCTTC. It yields the protein CAISPGQGNGYTF. The genes are TRBV10-3 and TRBJ1-2, with 9 bases that match TRBD1. The J segment lost 6 bases and the V segment lost 5 bases, leaving 4 bases of the junction unmatched. Germline loops: CDR1 ENHRY, CDR2 SYGVKD. The CDR3 has 13 residues.

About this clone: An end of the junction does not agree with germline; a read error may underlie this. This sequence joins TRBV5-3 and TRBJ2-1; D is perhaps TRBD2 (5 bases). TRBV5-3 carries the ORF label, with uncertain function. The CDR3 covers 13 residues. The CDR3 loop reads CASSLGRGNEQFF. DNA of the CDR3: TGTGCCAGCAGCTTGGGTCGGGGCAATGAGCAGTTCTTC.

The DNA for the CDR3 is TGTGCCAGCAGTCCGGGACAGGTCCAAGAGACCCAGTACTTC. It is translated as CASSPGQVQETQYF. The chain couples TRBV5-4 to TRBJ2-5; 8 positions match TRBD1. Germline V gene sequence: CDR1 SGHNT, CDR2 YYREEE (reference sequence). J lost 1 base, V lost 5 bases, and 4 bases had no gene match. The CDR3 has 14 amino acids.